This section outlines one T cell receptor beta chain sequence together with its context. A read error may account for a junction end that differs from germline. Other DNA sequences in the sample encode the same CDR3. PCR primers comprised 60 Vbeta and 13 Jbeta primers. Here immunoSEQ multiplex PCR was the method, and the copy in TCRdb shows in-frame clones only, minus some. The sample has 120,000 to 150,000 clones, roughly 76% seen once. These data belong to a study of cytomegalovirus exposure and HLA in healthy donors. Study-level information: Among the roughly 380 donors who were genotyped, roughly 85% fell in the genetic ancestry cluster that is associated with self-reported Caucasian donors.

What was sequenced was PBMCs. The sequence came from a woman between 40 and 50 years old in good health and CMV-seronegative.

CDR3 amino acids: CASINRATEAFF. The CDR3 region has the DNA TGTGCCAGCATCAACAGGGCCACTGAGGCTTTCTTT. V gene TRBV6-5 combines with J gene TRBJ1-1; D might be TRBD1 (6 bases). The CDR3 runs to 12 residues. The V gene's germline CDR1 is MNHEY and CDR2 SVGAGI.